Listed here is a single TCR beta chain. The entry originates in a study of blood T cell repertoires in COVID-19. In the authors' methods: Reference gene primer amplification yielded estimated nucleated cell counts. Here immunoSEQ multiplex PCR was the method, and the copy in TCRdb shows in-frame clones only, minus some. Clone size and the V and J calls come from that table; the DNA yielded D and trimming. The table records 250,000 to 350,000 clones, about 84% of them present only once. The junction had 7 bases not matched to a gene; V was cut back by 4 bases and J by 0 bases. Germline V CDR1 and CDR2: MNHNS, SASEGT. The CDR3 sequence is 16 residues long.

Sequencing input: peripheral blood. The sequence was collected from a woman aged 50 to 60 with acute or convalescent COVID-19. V is TRBV6-1 and J is TRBJ2-3, with 7 bases lining up with TRBD1. In nucleotides, the CDR3 is TGTGCCAGCAGTGGGACCTGGACAGGAAGCACAGATACGCAGTATTTT. Translating gives CASSGTWTGSTDTQYF.